The rows below give T cell receptor beta chains drawn from one sample of a study of CD8 T cells in Susac syndrome. TCRdb re-derived calls from the immunoSEQ multiplex PCR reads in MiXCR, one entry per CDR3 protein. The table has 200,000 to 300,000 distinct CDR3 sequences, 90% to 97% seen once. Sequenced: CD4+ T cells from PBMCs. The receptors here all came from a human donor with Susac syndrome. The CDR3 runs from the conserved cysteine through the conserved F or W. D genes are given only for firm matches. Some rows mark clone size as missing; the rest say once, few, many or name a class of expanded clone.

CDR3 | J | D | size | V | length
CAWSTGVSYTEAFF | TRBJ1-1 | TRBD1 | . | TRBV30 | 14
CASSSGREGDTQYF | TRBJ2-3 | . | . | TRBV5-1 | 14
CSADSRADYGYTF | TRBJ1-2 | . | once | TRBV20-1 | 13
CAWSRTGEQYF | TRBJ2-7 | . | . | TRBV30 | 11
CASSPPGRVETQYF | TRBJ2-5 | . | . | TRBV4-1 | 14
CASGRWDYGYTF | TRBJ1-2 | . | . | TRBV12-5 | 12
CASSSPSGRQNTGELFF | TRBJ2-2 | TRBD2 | . | TRBV5-4 | 17
CAWSDTGGPPETQYF | TRBJ2-5 | TRBD2 | once | TRBV30 | 15
CSARSGGRGETQYF | TRBJ2-5 | TRBD2 | . | TRBV20-1 | 14
CASSPLRGEQFF | TRBJ2-1 | . | . | TRBV14 | 12